The rows below give T cell receptor beta chains drawn from one sample of a study of identical twins. TCRdb re-analysed the 5' RACE reads in MiXCR, keeping a single row per CDR3 protein. The table records approximately 630,000 distinct CDR3 sequences, roughly 7.2% of them present only once. These data also formed part of another study, on yellow fever vaccine responses in identical twins.

The source material was PBMCs. These receptors were obtained from a woman younger than 30 in good health. CDR3s include the opening cysteine and the closing phenylalanine or tryptophan. D genes are given only for firm matches. Clone size is given for some rows only: seen once, a few or many times, or a class if the clone is expanded.

d_call,clone_size,v_call,j_call,cdr3_aa,cdr3_nt
NA,few,TRBV18,TRBJ2-1,CASSPSEFGRSNEQFF,TGTGCCAGCTCACCAAGCGAGTTCGGGAGATCCAATGAGCAGTTCTTC
NA,NA,TRBV11-2,TRBJ1-3,CASSLRVRGPGNTIYF,TGTGCCAGCAGCTTAAGGGTGCGGGGCCCTGGAAACACCATATATTTT
TRBD1,NA,TRBV6-1,TRBJ2-1,CASSQPGTGVGDEQFF,TGTGCCAGCAGTCAACCCGGGACAGGGGTTGGGGATGAGCAGTTCTTC
TRBD2,few,TRBV15,TRBJ2-3,CATSRARTSGHSTDTQYF,TGTGCCACCAGCAGAGCCAGGACTAGCGGCCATAGCACAGATACGCAGTATTTT
TRBD1,NA,TRBV3-1,TRBJ1-1,CASSQFPGTGSTEAFF,TGTGCCAGCAGCCAATTCCCCGGGACAGGGTCCACTGAAGCTTTCTTT
NA,few,TRBV5-1,TRBJ1-2,CASRDGWGYTF,TGCGCCAGCAGGGACGGTTGGGGCTACACCTTC
NA,few,TRBV27,TRBJ2-3,CASSPQEITDTQYF,TGTGCCAGCAGTCCTCAGGAAATCACAGATACGCAGTATTTT
NA,NA,TRBV12-3/TRBV12-4,TRBJ2-3,CASSFGTAFSTDTQYF,TGTGCCAGCAGTTTTGGGACCGCTTTTAGCACAGATACGCAGTATTTT
TRBD1,few,TRBV20-1,TRBJ1-1,CGTGRLNTEAFF,TGCGGGACAGGGCGGTTGAACACTGAAGCTTTCTTT
NA,few,TRBV9,TRBJ1-5,CASSVGDTSNQPQHF,TGTGCCAGCAGCGTAGGAGATACGAGCAATCAGCCCCAGCATTTT
NA,many,TRBV5-5,TRBJ2-4,CASSLGGIGAAENIQYF,TGTGCCAGCAGCTTGGGGGGTATCGGGGCCGCGGAAAACATTCAGTACTTC
TRBD1,NA,TRBV12-3/TRBV12-4,TRBJ2-1,CASSLQLAGGRNEQFF,TGTGCCAGCAGCCTCCAGCTGGCAGGGGGCCGGAATGAGCAGTTCTTC
TRBD2,few,TRBV10-1,TRBJ2-1,CAKTSGTDNEQFF,TGCGCCAAGACTAGCGGGACGGACAATGAGCAGTTCTTC
TRBD2,few,TRBV29-1,TRBJ2-1,CSVEDLASGGPYNEQFF,TGCAGCGTTGAAGATCTCGCTAGCGGGGGACCATACAATGAGCAGTTCTTC
NA,NA,TRBV2,TRBJ1-2,CASSDNSYNYGYTF,TGTGCCAGCAGTGATAACAGCTATAACTATGGCTACACCTTC
TRBD2,many,TRBV4-1,TRBJ2-3,CASSQGGSYYTDTQYF,TGCGCCAGCAGCCAAGGCGGGAGCTATTACACAGATACGCAGTATTTT
NA,few,TRBV7-9,TRBJ2-5,CASSLVYGGPKETQYF,TGTGCCAGCAGCTTAGTTTATGGGGGTCCTAAAGAGACCCAGTACTTC
NA,NA,TRBV5-1,TRBJ2-2,CASSSPPTTLTGELFF,TGCGCCAGCAGCTCCCCCCCGACGACGCTCACCGGGGAGCTGTTTTTT
TRBD1,few,TRBV4-2,TRBJ2-5,CASSQGQRGPQGVSETQYF,TGTGCCAGCAGCCAAGGACAGAGGGGCCCGCAGGGGGTCAGCGAGACCCAGTACTTC
TRBD2,many,TRBV24-1,TRBJ2-1,CATSDPTSGSPYNEQFF,TGTGCCACCAGTGACCCCACTAGCGGGAGCCCCTACAATGAGCAGTTCTTC
NA,few,TRBV28,TRBJ2-5,CASPPTGRQVRGAHQETQYF,TGTGCCAGCCCCCCTACGGGGCGTCAGGTCCGGGGCGCCCACCAAGAGACCCAGTACTTC
NA,few,TRBV12-3/TRBV12-4,TRBJ2-5,CASSPLAPKETQYF,TGTGCCAGCAGTCCTTTGGCACCTAAAGAGACCCAGTACTTC
NA,NA,TRBV27,TRBJ2-7,CASSLGSFPYEQYF,TGTGCCAGCAGTTTAGGCAGTTTCCCATACGAGCAGTACTTC
NA,NA,TRBV7-2,TRBJ2-2,CASSLFSEPLGTGELFF,TGTGCCAGCAGCTTATTCTCCGAACCACTGGGCACCGGGGAGCTGTTTTTT
NA,NA,TRBV2,TRBJ2-3,CASSAHTRGTDTQYF,TGTGCCAGCAGTGCTCACACCCGAGGCACAGATACGCAGTATTTT
TRBD1,few,TRBV19,TRBJ1-2,CASSMGQFYGYTF,TGTGCCAGTAGTATGGGACAGTTTTATGGCTACACCTTC
TRBD1,many,TRBV20-1,TRBJ2-5,CSATQDRVEETQYF,TGCAGTGCTACCCAGGACAGGGTAGAGGAGACCCAGTACTTC